Below are 22 T cell receptor beta chains sequenced from a single sample in a study of response to subunit inactivated influenza vaccine. TCRdb analysed the RT-PCR reads with MiXCR anew, one entry per CDR3 protein. The table has under 750,000 distinct CDR3 sequences, about 10% seen once. Here the sequenced sample was PBMCs from blood, taken on the day of vaccination. Receptors were obtained from a man in his fifties or sixties who received an inactivated influenza vaccine.

This chain links TRBV20-1 with TRBJ2-5; the match to TRBD1 covers 8 bases. The CDR3 spans 12 residues. From germline, CDR1 is DFQATT and CDR2 SNEGSKA (reference sequence). CDR3 region: CRFDRGGETQYF. As DNA, the CDR3 is TGCAGGTTCGACAGGGGAGGAGAGACCCAGTACTTC.

This clonotype turned up a few times. The chain carries TRBV7-9 and TRBJ2-7; 10 bases fit TRBD1. There are 15 residues in the CDR3. In germline, CDR1 is SEHNR, CDR2 FQNEAQ (reference sequence). With V trimmed by 5 bases and J by 4 bases, 8 bases remained unmatched. The CDR3 loop is CASSPPRQGAYEQYF. The CDR3 nucleotides are TGTGCCAGCAGCCCCCCCCGACAGGGGGCTTACGAGCAGTACTTC.

The chain recombines TRBV29-1 with TRBJ2-6; D gene unclear. The CDR3 spans 15 residues. The V gene's germline CDR1 is SQVTM and CDR2 ANQGSEA. V lost 5 bases and J 2 bases, leaving 13 bases between the germline ends. CDR3 bases: TGCAGCGTTCCCACCCCGAACACTGGGGCCAACGTCCTGACTTTC. Residues: CSVPTPNTGANVLTF.

J is TRBJ2-3 and V is TRBV10-3; tentative D call: TRBD2 (6 bases). The CDR3 length is 15 residues. The ends were cut back, 2 bases at V and 6 bases at J, with 15 bases in the middle. Germline V lookup: CDR1 ENHRY, CDR2 SYGVKD. The CDR3 DNA sequence: TGTGCCATCAGTGAGGGTAGCGGACGTAAGGATACGCAGTATTTT. Encoded protein: CAISEGSGRKDTQYF.

This clonotype was observed a few times. The gene calls are TRBV6-2 or TRBV6-3 and TRBJ2-1, with a possible D match to TRBD2 (6 bases). V dropped 6 bases and J dropped 10 bases, with 16 bases sitting between them. CDR3 length: 13 amino acids. From germline, CDR1 is MNHEY and CDR2 SVGEGT. This CDR3 is CASRQPGREEQFF. The CDR3 DNA follows: TGTGCCAGCAGACAACCGGGACGGGAGGAGCAGTTCTTC.

The chain has TRBV4-1 and TRBJ1-1, with D possibly being TRBD1 (5 bases). Trimming took off 4 bases at V and 0 bases at J, with 15 bases between the two ends. Germline CDR1 reads MGHRA; CDR2 reads YSYEKL. This CDR3 comprises 16 residues. CDR3 in DNA: TGCGCCAGCAGCCTTCCCGGGGGTGCAATGAACACTGAAGCTTTCTTT. Protein sequence: CASSLPGGAMNTEAFF.

This clonotype was counted a few times. The chain is built from TRBV9 and TRBJ2-2; TRBD2 matches at 12 bases. This CDR3 is built from 16 residues. Germline V lookup: CDR1 SGDLS, CDR2 YYNGEE. V shed 1 base, J shed 6 bases, and the junction held 4 bases outside the gene matches. CDR3 amino acids: CASSVLAGGPAGELFF. In DNA form, the CDR3 reads TGTGCCAGCAGCGTACTAGCGGGGGGGCCGGCCGGGGAGCTGTTTTTT.

The chain recombines TRBV18 with TRBJ1-5, with a tentative D call TRBD1 (5 bases). Germline-derived CDR1 and CDR2 are KGHSH and LQKENI. The CDR3 consists of 15 residues. With 4 bases removed from V and 3 bases from J, the gap between germline ends came to 13 bases. The CDR3 reads CASSQTAVPNQPQHF. CDR3 nucleotides: TGTGCCAGCTCACAGACAGCGGTCCCCAATCAGCCCCAGCATTTT.

The chain links TRBV7-2 to TRBJ2-5; D not certain. The CDR3 sequence is 14 residues long. V lost 2 bases, J lost 4 bases, and 11 bases lay in between. Germline loops: CDR1 SGHTA, CDR2 FQGNSA. The CDR3 nucleotides are TGTGCCAGCAGCTTACTCTGGGCAGCAGAGACCCAGTACTTC. Translation gives CASSLLWAAETQYF.

The V call is TRBV28, the J call TRBJ2-5; 8 bases map to TRBD2. The CDR3 consists of 12 residues. The junction had 0 bases not matched to a gene; V was cut back by 6 bases and J by 3 bases. Per germline, CDR1 MDHEN and CDR2 SYDVKM. CDR3 sequence: CASSGREETQYF. The CDR3 bases are TGTGCCAGCAGCGGGAGGGAAGAGACCCAGTACTTC.

This clonotype appeared a few times. V gene TRBV7-2 combines with J gene TRBJ2-1, with D perhaps TRBD2 (5 bases). The germline gives CDR1 SGHTA, CDR2 FQGNSA. Trimming removed 1 base from V and 8 bases from J, with 12 bases in between. This CDR3 is 14 amino acids long. The CDR3 loop is CASSLGYGVDEQFF. The DNA for the CDR3 is TGTGCCAGCAGCTTAGGTTACGGGGTCGATGAGCAGTTCTTC. Filled out from reference TRBV7-2 and TRBJ2-1, the complete variable domain reads GAGVSQSPSNKVTEKGKDVELRCDPISGHTALYWYRQSLGQGLEFLIYFQGNSAPDKSGLPSDRFSAERTGGSVSTLTIQRTQQEDSAVYLCASSLGYGVDEQFFGPGTRLTVL.

This clonotype came up a few times. The chain employs TRBV5-1 and TRBJ1-4, with TRBD1 matching 7 bases. The CDR3 has 15 amino acids. The V gene end was trimmed by 2 bases and the J gene end by 5 bases; junction bases not matched to a gene: 6. Germline V gene lookup returns CDR1 SGHRS and CDR2 YFSETQ. CDR3 sequence: CASSFGDSWNEKLFF. Here the CDR3 DNA reads TGCGCCAGCAGCTTTGGGGACAGTTGGAATGAAAAACTGTTTTTT. The complete variable domain, with remaining parts taken from reference TRBV5-1 and TRBJ1-4, reads KAGVTQTPRYLIKTRGQQVTLSCSPISGHRSVSWYQQTPGQGLQFLFEYFSETQRNKGNFPGRFSGRQFSNSRSEMNVSTLELGDSALYLCASSFGDSWNEKLFFGSGTQLSVL.

Only a few counts were recorded for this clonotype. This rearrangement joins TRBV4-1 to TRBJ2-7; 10 nucleotides align to TRBD1. The CDR3 spans 15 residues. The V segment lost 2 bases and the J segment 7 bases; nucleotides outside the gene matches: 8. The germline CDR1 and CDR2 sequences are MGHRA and YSYEKL. The CDR3 is CASSQSGTGAEEQYF. The DNA for the CDR3 is TGCGCCAGCAGCCAATCCGGGACAGGGGCTGAAGAGCAGTACTTC.

This chain uses TRBV20-1 with TRBJ2-1; D is possibly TRBD2 (6 bases). Trimming took off 2 bases at V and 4 bases at J, with 15 bases between the two ends. CDR3 length equals 15 residues. CDR1 is DFQATT and CDR2 is SNEGSKA in the germline V gene (reference sequence). The CDR3 sequence is CSARPGDSGYNEQFF. DNA of the CDR3: TGCAGTGCTAGACCGGGGGATAGCGGATACAATGAGCAGTTCTTC.

This clonotype showed up just a few times. J is TRBJ2-3 and V is TRBV20-1; tentative D call: TRBD2 (6 bases). V was clipped by 6 bases and J by 1 base, with 14 bases between them. Germline CDR1 reads DFQATT; CDR2 reads SNEGSKA (reference sequence). The CDR3 is 14 residues long. The CDR3 here is CSAIVAEGTDTQYF. In nucleotides, the CDR3 is TGCAGTGCCATTGTAGCGGAGGGCACAGATACGCAGTATTTT.

V and J are TRBV7-2 and TRBJ1-5; 7 bases align to TRBD1. This CDR3 comprises 15 residues. J gave up 3 bases and V 4 bases, and 6 bases lay outside the gene matches. CDR1 and CDR2 from the germline V gene are SGHTA and FQGNSA. CDR3: CASSSRQGDNQPQHF. CDR3 DNA sequence: TGTGCCAGCAGCTCACGACAGGGCGACAATCAGCCCCAGCATTTT. Based on the CDR3 plus reference TRBV7-2 and TRBJ1-5, the full variable domain is GAGVSQSPSNKVTEKGKDVELRCDPISGHTALYWYRQSLGQGLEFLIYFQGNSAPDKSGLPSDRFSAERTGGSVSTLTIQRTQQEDSAVYLCASSSRQGDNQPQHFGDGTRLSIL.

This rearrangement joins TRBV7-8 to TRBJ2-1, with D tentatively TRBD2 (6 bases). The CDR3 sequence is 16 residues long. The ends were cut back, 5 bases at V and 8 bases at J, with 22 bases in the middle. In germline, CDR1 is SGHVS, CDR2 FQNEAQ. The CDR3 bases are TGTGCCAGCAGCCCGCGGGACGGACACGTTTTAGATGAGCAGTTCTTC. Translated: CASSPRDGHVLDEQFF.

This clonotype was counted only a few times. V usage is TRBV7-6 and J usage is TRBJ2-1, with 7 bases matching TRBD2. The CDR3 has 13 residues. The ends lost 0 bases at V and 9 bases at J; junction bases unmatched: 2. Germline assignment: CDR1 SGHVS and CDR2 FNYEAQ. The CDR3, as DNA: TGTGCCAGCAGCTTAGCGGCTAGCGGTGAGCAGTTCTTC. The encoded protein is CASSLAASGEQFF.

This clonotype was recorded at least ten times. V usage is TRBV12-3 or TRBV12-4 and J usage is TRBJ1-2, with TRBD1 matching 12 bases. J lost 8 bases, V lost 5 bases, and 6 bases had no gene match. This CDR3 has 14 residues. CDR3: CASSLGTGGRGYTF. CDR3 DNA: TGTGCCAGCAGTCTTGGGACAGGGGGCCGGGGCTACACCTTC.

In its sample, this clonotype was seen a few times. V usage is TRBV4-2 and J usage is TRBJ2-1, with 8 bases that match TRBD2. J lost 7 bases, V lost 0 bases, and 11 bases had no gene match. CDR1 and CDR2 from the germline V gene are LGHNA and YNFKEQ. The CDR3 covers 17 residues. Here the CDR3 reads CASSQDGPSGSGNEQFF. In DNA, the CDR3 is TGTGCCAGCAGCCAAGATGGGCCGAGCGGGAGTGGAAATGAGCAGTTCTTC.

This clonotype was seen repeatedly, ten times or more. The chain is built from TRBV7-2 and TRBJ1-1; possible D gene TRBD1, 6 bases. CDR1 and CDR2 (germline): SGHTA, FQGNSA. This CDR3 comprises 15 residues. The V gene lost 5 bases and the J gene lost 0 bases, with 13 bases spanning the gap. The CDR3 loop reads CASSLRQGLNTEAFF. CDR3 nucleotides: TGTGCCAGCAGCCTACGTCAGGGGTTGAACACTGAAGCTTTCTTT. Full variable domain (outside the CDR3, taken from reference TRBV7-2 and TRBJ1-1): GAGVSQSPSNKVTEKGKDVELRCDPISGHTALYWYRQSLGQGLEFLIYFQGNSAPDKSGLPSDRFSAERTGGSVSTLTIQRTQQEDSAVYLCASSLRQGLNTEAFFGQGTRLTVV.

Many counts were recorded for this clonotype. V is TRBV12-3 or TRBV12-4 and J is TRBJ2-1, with 9 nucleotides matching TRBD2. Trimming at V came to 7 bases and at J to 9 bases, leaving 10 bases not matched to a gene. There are 14 residues in the CDR3. CDR3 in amino acids: CASTTAGGPGEQFF. CDR3 DNA: TGTGCCAGCACCACTGCGGGAGGGCCAGGTGAGCAGTTCTTC.